Each of the 9 T cell receptor beta chains below was sequenced from the same sample in a study of T cell responses to AZD1222 COVID-19 vaccine. Data came from immunoSEQ multiplex PCR; TCRdb stores just in-frame clones and leaves some out. The sample includes roughly 150,000 clones, more than 85% seen only once; the top ten take 5.1%. The source material was peripheral blood, sampled on day 0 of AZD1222 vaccination. Receptors originate from an adult in good health.

This chain connects TRBV19 to TRBJ2-7; TRBD2 agrees at 8 bases. CDR3 length: 15 amino acids. The V gene's germline CDR1 is LNHDA and CDR2 SQIVND (reference sequence). V trimming: 3 bases; J trimming: 0 bases; junction bases outside the gene matches: 4. The DNA for the CDR3 is TGTGCCAGTAGTATGGGCGGGGGGTTCTCCTACGAGCAGTACTTC. Encoded protein: CASSMGGGFSYEQYF.

To note about this clone: At one end, the junction sequence differs from germline, possibly due to a read error. J is TRBJ1-2 and V is TRBV5-6; D is uncertain. The CDR3 contains 12 residues. Per the germline V gene, CDR1 is SGHDT and CDR2 is YYEEEE. CDR3 sequence (DNA): TGTGCCAGCAGCTTGAGTCAGGCGTTTCTCCACTTC. As protein: CASSLSQAFLHF.

This chain joins TRBV7-8 and TRBJ2-2; 7 nucleotides agree with TRBD2. Trimming took 6 bases from V and 1 from J; bases not matched to a gene: 11. This CDR3 has 17 residues. Per germline, CDR1 SGHVS and CDR2 FQNEAQ. In DNA, the CDR3 is TGTGCCAGCAGACTTTCCCCGGGAGGACAGAACACCGGGGAGCTGTTTTTT. Translated, it gives CASRLSPGGQNTGELFF.

The V gene is TRBV5-1, the J gene TRBJ2-2; possibly TRBD2 for D (6 bases). CDR1 and CDR2 (germline): SGHRS, YFSETQ. Trimming stripped 1 base from V and 4 bases from J, with 14 bases between. CDR3 size: 16 residues. The CDR3: CASSLRTIAGTGELFF. CDR3 coding DNA: TGCGCCAGCAGCTTGAGGACTATCGCCGGCACCGGGGAGCTGTTTTTT.

The V gene is TRBV29-1, the J gene TRBJ1-2; 8 bases fit TRBD1. Per germline, CDR1 SQVTM and CDR2 ANQGSEA. V trimming: 7 bases; J trimming: 6 bases; junction bases outside the gene matches: 13. The CDR3 consists of 14 residues. DNA for the CDR3: TGCAGCGCCTCAAGTGAGGGCAGGGGGCATGGCTACACCTTC. Translation: CSASSEGRGHGYTF. Based on the CDR3 plus reference TRBV29-1 and TRBJ1-2, the full variable domain is SAVISQKPSRDICQRGTSLTIQCQVDSQVTMMFWYRQQPGQSLTLIATANQGSEATYESGFVIDKFPISRPNLTFSTLTVSNMSPEDSSIYLCSASSEGRGHGYTFGSGTRLTVV.

This chain connects TRBV3-1 (or the pseudogene TRBV3-2) to TRBJ1-1, with a possible D match to TRBD1 (5 bases). V was pared by 4 bases and J by 3 bases, with 18 bases between. Germline-derived CDR1 and CDR2 are LGHDT and YNNKEL (reference sequence). CDR3 length: 16 residues. The DNA of the CDR3 is TGTGCCAGCAGCCTCTCCTCAGGGCAGGCCTACACTGAAGCTTTCTTT. Translating it yields CASSLSSGQAYTEAFF.

The chain is built from TRBV16 and TRBJ2-7; D remains ambiguous. V was clipped by 4 bases and J by 6 bases, with 10 bases between them. Per germline, CDR1 KGHSY and CDR2 FQNENV. This CDR3 contains 12 residues. Here the CDR3 DNA reads TGTGCCAGCAGCCGATCAGGCATCGAGCAGTACTTC. Protein product: CASSRSGIEQYF.

The chain combines TRBV6-5 with TRBJ2-7; 9 bases agree with TRBD2. With V trimmed by 4 bases and J by 5 bases, 9 bases remained unmatched. The germline V gene has CDR1 MNHEY and CDR2 SVGAGI. This CDR3 has 15 amino acids. The CDR3 sequence is CASSSSRLAVHEQYF. The CDR3 DNA is TGTGCCAGCAGTTCCTCTCGACTAGCGGTTCACGAGCAGTACTTC.

The chain uses TRBV10-1 and TRBJ1-1; 7 bases agree with TRBD1. Germline loops: CDR1 WNHNN, CDR2 SYGVQD (reference sequence). The CDR3 contains 13 residues. V shed 5 bases, J shed 5 bases, and the junction held 5 bases outside the gene matches. In nucleotides, the CDR3 is TGCGCCAGCAGTAGAGACAGGGTAACTGAAGCTTTCTTT. It translates to CASSRDRVTEAFF.